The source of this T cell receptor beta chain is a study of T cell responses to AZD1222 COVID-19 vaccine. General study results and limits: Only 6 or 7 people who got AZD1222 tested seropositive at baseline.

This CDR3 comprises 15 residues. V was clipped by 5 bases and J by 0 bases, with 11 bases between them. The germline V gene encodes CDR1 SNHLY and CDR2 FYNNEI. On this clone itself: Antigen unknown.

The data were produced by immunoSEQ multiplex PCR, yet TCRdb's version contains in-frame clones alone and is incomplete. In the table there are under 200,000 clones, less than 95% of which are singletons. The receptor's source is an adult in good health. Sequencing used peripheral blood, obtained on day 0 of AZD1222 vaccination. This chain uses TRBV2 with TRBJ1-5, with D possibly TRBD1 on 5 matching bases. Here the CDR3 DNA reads TGTGCCAGCAGTTTGACAGATTATAGCAATCAGCCCCAGCATTTT. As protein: CASSLTDYSNQPQHF.